This passage covers 29 T cell receptor beta chains from one sample sequenced in a study of blood T cell repertoires in COVID-19. This table comes from immunoSEQ multiplex PCR, and its TCRdb copy is limited to in-frame clones, with some not included. The table shows about 150,000 clones, with more than 85% occurring only once. Sequenced: peripheral blood. The source is a man aged 55-75 years with COVID-19, enrolled during active disease.

The rearrangement joins TRBV28 to TRBJ1-5; D not resolved. The CDR3 runs to 14 residues. V shed 3 bases and J shed 7 bases, with 13 bases lying between them. In germline, CDR1 is MDHEN, CDR2 SYDVKM. CDR3 residues: CASSFAGNGQPQHF. CDR3 DNA: TGTGCCAGCAGTTTTGCGGGGAATGGGCAGCCCCAGCATTTT.

In its sample, this clone was seen a few times. The J gene is TRBJ1-5, the V gene TRBV6-1; D is perhaps TRBD1 (5 bases). Between the trimmed V and J ends, which lost 2 bases and 0 bases, there was a span of 5 bases. This CDR3 contains 14 residues. Germline lookup yields CDR1 MNHNS and CDR2 SASEGT. The CDR3 coding sequence is TGTGCCAGCAGTGAACAGGGTAGCAATCAGCCCCAGCATTTT. It is translated as CASSEQGSNQPQHF.

The V call is TRBV2, the J call TRBJ1-5, with D uncertain. V lost 4 bases and J 2 bases, leaving 12 bases between the germline ends. The CDR3 covers 15 residues. Germline CDR1 SNHLY, CDR2 FYNNEI. The CDR3 loop is CASSGARLGNQPQHF. CDR3 DNA sequence: TGTGCCAGCAGTGGCGCCAGGTTAGGCAATCAGCCCCAGCATTTT.

This clone was picked up a small number of times. V gene TRBV12-5 combines with J gene TRBJ2-1; TRBD2 matches at 12 bases. Germline V CDR1 and CDR2: LGHNT, FRNRAP. This CDR3 region has 15 residues. The ends lost 5 bases at V and 7 bases at J; junction bases unmatched: 6. The CDR3 DNA reads TGTGCTAGTGGTCCGTGGACTAGCGGGAAGAATGAGCAGTTCTTC. This codes for CASGPWTSGKNEQFF.

This chain uses TRBV28 with TRBJ1-1; D is perhaps TRBD1 (5 bases). Trimming took 1 base from V and 8 from J, leaving 17 bases between them. Germline lookup yields CDR1 MDHEN and CDR2 SYDVKM. CDR3 size: 15 residues. CDR3 amino acids: CASSLFVAGSSEAFF. The CDR3 DNA is TGTGCCAGCAGTTTATTCGTGGCAGGGTCATCCGAAGCTTTCTTT.

This clone occurred a few times. This chain links TRBV5-6 with TRBJ1-6; D not certain. Trimming removed 1 base from V and 8 bases from J, with 4 bases in between. The V gene's germline CDR1 is SGHDT and CDR2 YYEEEE. This CDR3 comprises 12 residues. CDR3 sequence reads: CASSLLDSPLHF. CDR3 DNA sequence: TGTGCCAGCAGCTTGCTCGATTCACCCCTCCACTTT.

The chain employs TRBV11-3 and TRBJ2-2; 9 nucleotides match TRBD1. V lost 4 bases, J lost 6 bases, and 12 bases stayed unmatched. The CDR3 has 17 amino acids. Germline CDR1 is SGHNT and CDR2 is YENEEA. The CDR3 here is CASSSVPGQGHSGELFF. The CDR3 bases are TGTGCCAGCAGCTCCGTGCCGGGACAGGGTCACTCCGGGGAGCTGTTTTTT.

This clone has more than one count but fewer than ten. The gene calls are TRBV7-9 and TRBJ1-1, with 7 bases fitting TRBD1. With 5 bases clipped from V and 4 bases from J, the junction kept 7 bases outside the gene matches. This CDR3 is built from 14 residues. Germline CDR1 is SEHNR and CDR2 is FQNEAQ (reference sequence). The CDR3 DNA reads TGTGCCAGCAGCCCACAGGGGCTGGGCACTGAAGCTTTCTTT. Amino acid sequence: CASSPQGLGTEAFF.

The V and J genes are TRBV6-5 and TRBJ1-2; maybe TRBD1 (6 bases). The CDR3 sequence is 14 residues long. Trimming took 2 bases from V and 6 from J, leaving 13 bases between them. Germline V gene sequence: CDR1 MNHEY, CDR2 SVGAGI. The CDR3 DNA is TGTGCCAGCAGTTACCTGGGACAAGGTGATGGCTACACCTTC. This encodes CASSYLGQGDGYTF.

This chain links TRBV18 with TRBJ2-1, with 7 bases lining up with TRBD2. J was trimmed by 2 bases and V by 0 bases; bases with no gene match: 4. Germline V gene data show CDR1 as KGHSH and CDR2 as LQKENI. This CDR3 has 16 residues. The CDR3 DNA is TGTGCCAGCTCACCACCGCGGGGGACTACCTACAATGAGCAGTTCTTC. Translated: CASSPPRGTTYNEQFF.

The genes are TRBV18 and TRBJ2-5; D uncertain. V was clipped by 3 bases and J by 4 bases, with 9 bases between them. This CDR3 contains 13 residues. The germline CDR1 and CDR2 sequences are KGHSH and LQKENI. CDR3 sequence: CASSPLSGETQYF. CDR3 DNA sequence: TGTGCCAGCTCACCTCTAAGTGGAGAGACCCAGTACTTC.

The gene calls are TRBV6-1 and TRBJ1-2; no definite D call. Germline values: CDR1 MNHNS, CDR2 SASEGT. There are 14 residues in the CDR3. Between the trimmed V and J ends, which lost 0 bases and 6 bases, there was a span of 11 bases. The CDR3 loop reads CASSEALRGDGYTF. The CDR3 bases are TGTGCCAGCAGTGAAGCGCTTCGAGGTGATGGCTACACCTTC.

V is TRBV3-1 (or the pseudogene TRBV3-2) and J is TRBJ2-1, with TRBD2 identical over 11 bases. The J segment lost 4 bases and the V segment lost 3 bases, leaving 2 bases of the junction unmatched. CDR1 is LGHDT, CDR2 YNNKEL, per germline (reference sequence). The CDR3 covers 15 residues. CDR3 region: CASSQTSGEYNEQFF. For the CDR3, the DNA is TGTGCCAGCAGCCAGACTAGCGGGGAGTACAATGAGCAGTTCTTC.

This rearrangement joins TRBV7-9 to TRBJ1-2; D is possibly TRBD1 (6 bases). Trimming took 2 bases from V and 3 from J, leaving 16 bases between them. The CDR3 consists of 16 residues. Germline assignment: CDR1 SEHNR and CDR2 FQNEAQ (reference sequence). In DNA form, the CDR3 reads TGTGCCAGCAGCTTAATGGGGGCGGCACGGGACTATGGCTACACCTTC. Encoded protein: CASSLMGAARDYGYTF.

This clone has only one observation. The chain couples TRBV11-2 to TRBJ1-6, with D possibly being TRBD1 (6 bases). This CDR3 has 11 amino acids. Per the germline V gene, CDR1 is SGHAT and CDR2 is FQNNGV. Trimming stripped 10 bases from V and 10 bases from J, with 11 bases between. CDR3 region: CATGQRSPLHF. CDR3 coding DNA: TGTGCCACCGGACAGCGGTCACCCCTCCACTTT.

The chain joins TRBV25-1 to TRBJ2-7, with TRBD2 matching 10 bases. V lost 4 bases, J lost 2 bases, and 5 bases stayed unmatched. The CDR3 is made up of 15 amino acids. Germline assignment: CDR1 MGHDK and CDR2 SYGVNS. The CDR3 DNA reads as TGTGCCAGCAGTGGTCGGACTAGCGGAGCCTACGAGCAGTACTTC. Its translation is CASSGRTSGAYEQYF.

The V gene is TRBV10-1, the J gene TRBJ1-6; TRBD1 agrees at 8 bases. V lost 3 bases to trimming and J lost 2 bases; unmatched junction nucleotides: 3. Germline lookup yields CDR1 WNHNN and CDR2 SYGVQD (reference sequence). The CDR3 totals 16 residues. As DNA, the CDR3 is TGCGCCAGCAGTGACAGGGGGCGTACCTATAATTCACCCCTCCACTTT. The encoded protein is CASSDRGRTYNSPLHF.

The V gene is TRBV7-3, the J gene TRBJ2-1; possible D gene TRBD1, 6 bases. Germline loops: CDR1 SGHTA, CDR2 FQGTGA. This CDR3 has 15 amino acids. The V and J ends lost 0 bases and 5 bases respectively, with 11 bases between them. CDR3 coding DNA: TGTGCCAGCAGCTTAACGGGGGACATAAACAATGAGCAGTTCTTC. Amino acids: CASSLTGDINNEQFF.

The chain couples TRBV6-2 or TRBV6-3 to TRBJ2-7; no clear D gene. Looked up from germline, CDR1 is MNHEY and CDR2 is SVGEGT. This CDR3 comprises 15 residues. V lost 2 bases to trimming and J lost 0 bases, with 11 bases between them. The CDR3 reads CASSYRTTYSYEQYF. The CDR3 bases are TGTGCCAGCAGTTACCGTACCACTTACTCCTACGAGCAGTACTTC.

The chain has TRBV15 and TRBJ1-1, with D unresolved. CDR3 length: 14 amino acids. Per the germline V gene, CDR1 is LNHNV and CDR2 is YYDKDF (reference sequence). Deletions cut 3 bases from V and 3 bases from J, with 11 bases between. DNA of the CDR3: TGTGCCACCAGCAGGAGGAAAAAGGACACTGAAGCTTTCTTT. Translation gives CATSRRKKDTEAFF. Full variable domain (missing parts from reference TRBV15 and TRBJ1-1): DAMVIQNPRYQVTQFGKPVTLSCSQTLNHNVMYWYQQKSSQAPKLLFHYYDKDFNNEADTPDNFQSRRPNTSFCFLDIRSPGLGDTAMYLCATSRRKKDTEAFFGQGTRLTVV.

The CDR3 DNA sequence: TGTGCCAGCACCCTTTCGCTCGGAGAGACCCAGTACTTC. Amino acids: CASTLSLGETQYF. The chain joins TRBV27 to TRBJ2-5; D gene unclear. Trimming left V 7 bases short and J 4 bases short, with 13 bases between. The CDR3 has 13 residues. Germline V gives CDR1 MNHEY, CDR2 SMNVEV (reference sequence).

This chain uses TRBV7-3 with TRBJ1-1, with TRBD1 matching over 8 bases. The germline gives CDR1 SGHTA, CDR2 FQGTGA. V was clipped by 4 bases and J by 6 bases; unmatched bases: 7. CDR3 length: 14 amino acids. The chain's CDR3 is CASSSSGQGAEAFF. In nucleotides, the CDR3 is TGTGCCAGCAGCTCATCCGGACAGGGCGCTGAAGCTTTCTTT.

V gene TRBV10-1 combines with J gene TRBJ1-5; 9 bases match TRBD1. Germline CDR1 and CDR2: WNHNN and SYGVQD (reference sequence). This CDR3 region has 18 residues. V lost 3 bases and J lost 1; bases outside the gene matches: 10. In DNA form, the CDR3 reads TGCGCCAGCAGTGACCTAGACAGGGGGATGGTGAGCAATCAGCCCCAGCATTTT. This codes for CASSDLDRGMVSNQPQHF.

The chain carries TRBV5-1 and TRBJ1-1; no reliable D call. The length of the CDR3 is 14 residues. V dropped 0 bases and J dropped 5 bases, with 11 bases sitting between them. CDR1 is SGHRS and CDR2 is YFSETQ in the germline V gene. Written as DNA, the CDR3 is TGCGCCAGCAGCTTGGCCGGGGAGGGAACTGAAGCTTTCTTT. Its translation: CASSLAGEGTEAFF.

CDR3 DNA: TGTGCCAGCAGCCAAGTCCAGTCCTACGAGCAGTACTTC. The encoded protein is CASSQVQSYEQYF. The chain is built from TRBV3-1 (or the pseudogene TRBV3-2) and TRBJ2-7; no reliable D call. The CDR3 has 13 amino acids. The germline V gene encodes CDR1 LGHDT and CDR2 YNNKEL (reference sequence). V was pared by 1 base and J by 1 base, with 5 bases between.

The V and J genes are TRBV5-8 and TRBJ1-1, with D tentatively TRBD1 (6 bases). Trimming shortened V by 4 bases and J by 7 bases, and 11 bases separated the two germline ends. CDR3 length equals 12 residues. CDR1 and CDR2 (germline): SGHTS, YDEGEE. This CDR3 reads CASSKTGFEAFF. The CDR3, as DNA: TGTGCCAGCAGCAAGACAGGCTTTGAAGCTTTCTTT.

The CDR3 sequence: CASSQTGLAVYNEQFF. CDR3 in DNA: TGTGCCAGCAGTCAAACGGGACTAGCGGTCTACAATGAGCAGTTCTTC. The gene calls are TRBV25-1 and TRBJ2-1; 11 nucleotides line up with TRBD2. CDR3 size: 16 residues. CDR1 is MGHDK and CDR2 is SYGVNS in the germline V gene. V was clipped by 5 bases and J by 3 bases; unmatched bases: 6.

The chain carries TRBV5-6 and TRBJ1-1, with D tentatively TRBD1 (5 bases). Trimming took off 4 bases at V and 6 bases at J, with 16 bases between the two ends. Germline V CDR1 and CDR2: SGHDT, YYEEEE. CDR3 size: 14 residues. This CDR3 reads CASSPQGLAAEAFF. The CDR3 nucleotides are TGTGCCAGCAGCCCCCAGGGATTAGCGGCTGAAGCTTTCTTT.

The J gene is TRBJ1-4, the V gene TRBV6-5; D gene unclear. Germline V gene data show CDR1 as MNHEY and CDR2 as SVGAGI. CDR3 length equals 15 residues. The V end was cut by 7 bases, the J end by 3 bases, with 15 bases between. CDR3 region: CASTWTGFANEKLFF. The CDR3 DNA reads as TGTGCCAGCACCTGGACGGGGTTCGCTAATGAAAAACTGTTTTTT.